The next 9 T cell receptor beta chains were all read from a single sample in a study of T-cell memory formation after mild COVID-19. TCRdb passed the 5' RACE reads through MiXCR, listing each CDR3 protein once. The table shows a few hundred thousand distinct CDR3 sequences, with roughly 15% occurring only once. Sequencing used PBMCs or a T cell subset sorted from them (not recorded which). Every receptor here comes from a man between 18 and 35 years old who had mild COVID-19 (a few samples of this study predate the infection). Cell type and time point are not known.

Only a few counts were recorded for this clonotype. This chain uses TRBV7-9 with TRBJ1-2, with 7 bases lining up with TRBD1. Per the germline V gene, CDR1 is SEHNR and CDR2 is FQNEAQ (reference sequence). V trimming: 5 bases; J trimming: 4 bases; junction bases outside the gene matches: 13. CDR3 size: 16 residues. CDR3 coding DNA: TGTGCCAGCAGCACCGACAGGGCTCCCACGATCTATGGCTACACCTTC. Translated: CASSTDRAPTIYGYTF.

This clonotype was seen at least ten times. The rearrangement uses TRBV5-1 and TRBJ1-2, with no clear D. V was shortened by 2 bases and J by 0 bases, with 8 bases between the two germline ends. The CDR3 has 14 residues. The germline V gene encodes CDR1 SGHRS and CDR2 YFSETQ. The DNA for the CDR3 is TGCGCCAGCAGCTTTGGTACAGCTAACTATGGCTACACCTTC. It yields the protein CASSFGTANYGYTF.

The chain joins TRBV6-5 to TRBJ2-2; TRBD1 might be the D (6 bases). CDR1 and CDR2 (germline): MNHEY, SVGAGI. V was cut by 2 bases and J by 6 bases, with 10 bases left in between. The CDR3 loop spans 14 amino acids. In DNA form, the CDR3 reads TGTGCCAGCAGTTACGACCCAGGGGCCGGGGAGCTGTTTTTT. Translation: CASSYDPGAGELFF.

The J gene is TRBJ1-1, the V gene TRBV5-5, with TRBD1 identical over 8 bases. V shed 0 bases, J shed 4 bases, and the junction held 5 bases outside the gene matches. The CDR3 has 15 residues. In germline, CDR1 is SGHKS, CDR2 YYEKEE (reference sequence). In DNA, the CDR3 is TGTGCCAGCAGCTTGGGGCCTACAGGGGGCACTGAAGCTTTCTTT. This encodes CASSLGPTGGTEAFF.

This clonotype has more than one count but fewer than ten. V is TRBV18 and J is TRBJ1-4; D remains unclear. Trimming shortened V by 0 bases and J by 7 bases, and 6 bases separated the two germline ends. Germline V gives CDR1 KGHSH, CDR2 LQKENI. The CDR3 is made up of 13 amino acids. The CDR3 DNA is TGTGCCAGCTCACCACCGGTGGGTGAAAAACTGTTTTTT. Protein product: CASSPPVGEKLFF.

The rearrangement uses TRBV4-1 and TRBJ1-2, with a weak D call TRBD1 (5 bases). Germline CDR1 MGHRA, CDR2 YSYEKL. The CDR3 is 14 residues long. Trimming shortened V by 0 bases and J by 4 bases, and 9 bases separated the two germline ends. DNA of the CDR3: TGCGCCAGCAGCCAAGAGGCACAGGCCTATGGCTACACCTTC. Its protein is CASSQEAQAYGYTF.

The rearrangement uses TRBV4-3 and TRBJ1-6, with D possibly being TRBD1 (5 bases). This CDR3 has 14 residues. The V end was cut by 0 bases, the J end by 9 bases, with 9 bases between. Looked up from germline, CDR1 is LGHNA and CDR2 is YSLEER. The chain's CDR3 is CASSQEYRFSPLHF. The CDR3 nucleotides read TGCGCCAGCAGCCAAGAGTACAGGTTTTCACCCCTCCACTTT.

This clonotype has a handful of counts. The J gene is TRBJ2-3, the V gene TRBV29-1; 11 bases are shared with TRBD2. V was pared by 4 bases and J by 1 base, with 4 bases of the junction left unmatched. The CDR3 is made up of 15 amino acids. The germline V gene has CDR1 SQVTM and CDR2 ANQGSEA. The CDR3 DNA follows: TGCAGCGTTGGCGGTAGCGGGGGGGGCACAGATACGCAGTATTTT. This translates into CSVGGSGGGTDTQYF.

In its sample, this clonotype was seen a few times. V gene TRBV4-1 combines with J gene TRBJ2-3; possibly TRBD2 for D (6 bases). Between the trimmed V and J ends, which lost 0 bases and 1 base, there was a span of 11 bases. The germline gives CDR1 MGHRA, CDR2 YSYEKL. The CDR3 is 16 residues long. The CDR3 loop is CASSQDGTLRTDTQYF. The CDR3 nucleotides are TGCGCCAGCAGCCAAGACGGGACTCTCCGCACAGATACGCAGTATTTT.